This entry features one T cell receptor (beta chain) sequence. There are a few counts of this clonotype. The target of this receptor is not known. No base quality values were provided; no much bigger clone lies one nucleotide off. This specimen belongs to a study of T-cell reconstitution after alpha-beta-depleted transplantation in children listed by TCRdb under 2016. Describing the broader study: The study quantitatively tracked T-cell immune reconstitution after TCRalphabeta/CD19-depleted allogeneic hematopoietic cell transplantation in children using TCR repertoire profiling.

The library was obtained by PCR. Instrument on record: Illumina HiSeq 2500. To normalize quantification of the TCRbeta repertoire, the TCR libraries were built with molecular barcoding that relied on unique molecular identifiers. The public reads were reanalyzed by TCRdb: fastp trimming at Q25, MiXCR alignment, in-frame beta chains only. When rows share a CDR3 protein, they turn into one entry using the most common DNA and genes. This sample is represented by approximately 590,000 distinct CDR3 sequences; 10% of them were singletons. 3.5% to 5% of the sample rests with the top ten. This TCR was recovered from a human donor who donated a stem cell graft to a child with acute myeloid leukemia. Sequencing was performed on PBMCs from the stem cell graft donor, taken from the stem cell graft.

The CDR3 is CATSEPGTGGLYEQYF. The DNA is TGTGCCACCAGTGAACCCGGGACAGGGGGCTTATACGAGCAGTACTTC. The sequence is built from TRBV24-1 and TRBJ2-7; the junction holds 12 bases that match TRBD1. CDR1 and CDR2, looked up from the germline V gene, are KGHDR and SFDVKD. Ends trimmed: V by 4 bases, J by 4 bases; bases unmatched to a gene: 7. The CDR3 covers 16 residues, taking in both the cysteine and the phenylalanine. The read is trimmed to its CDR3 DNA, 48 bases read in frame from base 1.